This T cell receptor beta chain originates from a study of neurological immune-mediated disorders. For the study at large: Among the approximately 35 patients with multiple sclerosis, 31 were relapsing-remitting, while 3 were secondary progressive.

Broader study findings: Because no CDR3 amino acid sequences were shared across subjects by expanded clones, private repertoires were suggested in all groups.

With 10-nucleotide random UMIs, 5'RACE was used to make the cDNA. Using its own MiXCR run on the 5' RACE reads, TCRdb lists one record per CDR3 protein. Of 50,000 to 80,000 distinct CDR3 sequences in the sample, almost 3.5% were seen once. The study built unsorted libraries from 2 million PBMCs kept at -80 C. This clonotype has a count of ten or more. Its antigen is as yet unknown. V lost 5 bases and J lost 8, with 19 bases in between. Germline lookup yields CDR1 SQVTM and CDR2 ANQGSEA. This CDR3 contains 13 residues. The sequence was obtained from a man aged 40-49 years with multiple sclerosis. Sequenced material: PBMCs. The chain uses TRBV29-1 and TRBJ2-7; weak D call: TRBD2 (5 bases). The DNA of the CDR3 is TGCAGCGTTCGTTCGGACTTCGCTGGGCAGCAGTACTTC. It specifies CSVRSDFAGQQYF.